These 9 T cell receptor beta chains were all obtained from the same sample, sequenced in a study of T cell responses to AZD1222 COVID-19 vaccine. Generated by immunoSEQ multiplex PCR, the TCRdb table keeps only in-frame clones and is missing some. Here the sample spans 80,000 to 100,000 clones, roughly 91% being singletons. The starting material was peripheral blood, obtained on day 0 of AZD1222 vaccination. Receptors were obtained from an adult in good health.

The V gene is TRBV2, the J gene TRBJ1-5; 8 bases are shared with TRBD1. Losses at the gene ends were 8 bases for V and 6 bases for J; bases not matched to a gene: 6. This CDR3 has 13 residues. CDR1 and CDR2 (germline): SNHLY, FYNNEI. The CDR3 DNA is TGTGCCAGCCGCAGGGGGCAGGGTCAGCCCCAGCATTTT. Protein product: CASRRGQGQPQHF.

Here the CDR3 DNA reads TGTGCCAGCAGATACCGGGGCCGTAATTCACCCCTCCACTTT. Amino acid sequence: CASRYRGRNSPLHF. The chain joins TRBV28 to TRBJ1-6, with D maybe TRBD1 (5 bases). Germline-derived CDR1 and CDR2 are MDHEN and SYDVKM. V lost 6 bases, J lost 6 bases, and 12 bases lay in between. The CDR3 extends over 14 amino acids.

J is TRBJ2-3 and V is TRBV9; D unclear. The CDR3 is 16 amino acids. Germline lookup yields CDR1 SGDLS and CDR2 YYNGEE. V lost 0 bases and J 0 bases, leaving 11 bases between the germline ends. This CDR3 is CASSVGWRVSTDTQYF. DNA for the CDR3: TGTGCCAGCAGCGTAGGATGGCGAGTAAGCACAGATACGCAGTATTTT.

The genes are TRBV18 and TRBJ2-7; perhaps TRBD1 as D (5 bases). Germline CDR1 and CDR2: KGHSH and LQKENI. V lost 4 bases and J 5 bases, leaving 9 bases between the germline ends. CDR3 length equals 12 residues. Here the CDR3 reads CASSQQGHEQYF. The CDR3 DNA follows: TGTGCCAGCTCACAGCAGGGCCACGAGCAGTACTTC.

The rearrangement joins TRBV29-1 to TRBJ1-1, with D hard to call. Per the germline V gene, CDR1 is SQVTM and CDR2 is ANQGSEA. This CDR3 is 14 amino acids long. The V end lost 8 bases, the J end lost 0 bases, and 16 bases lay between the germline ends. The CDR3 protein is CSPSRPPLNTEAFF. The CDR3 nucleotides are TGCAGCCCCTCGCGTCCCCCATTGAACACTGAAGCTTTCTTT.

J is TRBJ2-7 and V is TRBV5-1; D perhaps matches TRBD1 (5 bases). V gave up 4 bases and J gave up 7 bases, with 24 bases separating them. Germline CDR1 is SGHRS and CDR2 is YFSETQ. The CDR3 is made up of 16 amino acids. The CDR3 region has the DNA TGCGCCAGCAGCCTGGGTAGGGGTCCCACCTTAGGGGAGCAGTACTTC. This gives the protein CASSLGRGPTLGEQYF.

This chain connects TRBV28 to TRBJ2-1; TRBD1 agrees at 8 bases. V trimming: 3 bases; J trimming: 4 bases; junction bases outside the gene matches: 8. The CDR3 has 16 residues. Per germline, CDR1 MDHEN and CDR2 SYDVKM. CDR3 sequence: CASSFVGQGAYNEQFF. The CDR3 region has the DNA TGTGCCAGCAGTTTTGTAGGACAGGGAGCATACAATGAGCAGTTCTTC.

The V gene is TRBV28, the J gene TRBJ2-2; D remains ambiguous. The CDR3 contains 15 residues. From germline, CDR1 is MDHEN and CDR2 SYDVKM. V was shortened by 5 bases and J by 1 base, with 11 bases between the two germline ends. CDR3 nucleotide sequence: TGTGCCAGCAGTCCCCTAGGGCAGAACACCGGGGAGCTGTTTTTT. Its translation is CASSPLGQNTGELFF. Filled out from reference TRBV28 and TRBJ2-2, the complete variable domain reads DVKVTQSSRYLVKRTGEKVFLECVQDMDHENMFWYRQDPGLGLRLIYFSYDVKMKEKGDIPEGYSVSREKKERFSLILESASTNQTSMYLCASSPLGQNTGELFFGEGSRLTVL.

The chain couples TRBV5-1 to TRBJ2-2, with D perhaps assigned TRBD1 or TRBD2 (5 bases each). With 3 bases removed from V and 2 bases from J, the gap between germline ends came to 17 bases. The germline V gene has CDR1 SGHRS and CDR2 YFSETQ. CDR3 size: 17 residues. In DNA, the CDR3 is TGCGCCAGCAGCTCTGTGGGGGTAGCGAGAAACACCGGGGAGCTGTTTTTT. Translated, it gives CASSSVGVARNTGELFF.